This entry concerns a single T cell receptor (beta chain). The antigen remains undetermined. This sample stems from a study of blood T cells in healthy people across ages. The V gene end was trimmed by 7 bases and the J gene end by 6 bases; junction bases not matched to a gene: 2. Per germline, CDR1 MNHNY and CDR2 SVGAGI (reference sequence). This CDR3 is built from 11 residues. Study outcomes and limitations: Investigators viewed diversity estimates from one million T cells as underestimates, the study reported. A roughly linear fall in TCR beta diversity per million T cells was seen with increasing age. Expanded clonotype shifts may have been confounded, as the donors had an unknown CMV status.

It was with a sample-barcoded 5' primer and a J-beta primer mix that a second PCR of roughly 6 to 12 cycles was run. TCRdb re-derived calls from the 5' RACE reads in MiXCR, one entry per CDR3 protein. The sample carries 550,000 to 750,000 distinct CDR3 sequences, around 21% recorded once. Peripheral blood was drawn, approximately 9.4 milliliters per donor. The sample consisted of blood. This receptor was taken from an older man in good health. The chain links TRBV6-6 to TRBJ1-2, with 7 bases lining up with TRBD1. Here the CDR3 DNA reads TGTGCCAGCACAGGGGGGGATGGCTACACCTTC. It translates to CASTGGDGYTF.